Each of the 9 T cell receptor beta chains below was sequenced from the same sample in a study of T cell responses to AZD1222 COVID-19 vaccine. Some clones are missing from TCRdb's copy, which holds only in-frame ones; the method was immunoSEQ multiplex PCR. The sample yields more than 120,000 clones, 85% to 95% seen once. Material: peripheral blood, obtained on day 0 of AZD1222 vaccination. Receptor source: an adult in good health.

The CDR3 region has the DNA TGTGCCAGCAGTTCAGGGACTAGCGGGGGGGGGCAGTTCTTC. The encoded protein is CASSSGTSGGGQFF. V usage is TRBV6-5 and J usage is TRBJ2-1; 16 bases fit TRBD2. V was clipped by 4 bases and J by 12 bases; unmatched bases: 3. The CDR3 runs 14 residues. The germline gives CDR1 MNHEY, CDR2 SVGAGI.

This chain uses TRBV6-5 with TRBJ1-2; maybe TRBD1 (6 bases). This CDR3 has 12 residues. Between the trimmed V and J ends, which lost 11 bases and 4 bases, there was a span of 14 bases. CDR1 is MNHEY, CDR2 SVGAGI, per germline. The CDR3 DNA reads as TGTGCCGGTCGGACAGACCCCTATGGCTACACCTTC. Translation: CAGRTDPYGYTF.

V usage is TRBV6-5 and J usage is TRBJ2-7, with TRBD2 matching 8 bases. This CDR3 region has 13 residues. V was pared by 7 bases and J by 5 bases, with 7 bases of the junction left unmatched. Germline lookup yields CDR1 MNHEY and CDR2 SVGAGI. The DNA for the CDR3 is TGTGCCAGCACGAATAGCGGGGCCCACGAGCAGTACTTC. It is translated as CASTNSGAHEQYF.

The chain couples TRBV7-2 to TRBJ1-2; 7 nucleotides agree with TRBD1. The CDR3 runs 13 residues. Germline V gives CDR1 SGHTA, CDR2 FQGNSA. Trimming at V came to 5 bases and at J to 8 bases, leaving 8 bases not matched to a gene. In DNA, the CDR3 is TGTGCCAGCAGCCAGGGGGAGGGTACGGGCTACACCTTC. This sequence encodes CASSQGEGTGYTF.

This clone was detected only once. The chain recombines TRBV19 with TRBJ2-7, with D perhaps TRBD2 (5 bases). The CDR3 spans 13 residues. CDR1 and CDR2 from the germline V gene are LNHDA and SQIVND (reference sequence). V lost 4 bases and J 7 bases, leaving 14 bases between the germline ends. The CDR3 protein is CASSNDYLVEQYF. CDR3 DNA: TGTGCCAGTAGTAACGACTACCTTGTAGAGCAGTACTTC.

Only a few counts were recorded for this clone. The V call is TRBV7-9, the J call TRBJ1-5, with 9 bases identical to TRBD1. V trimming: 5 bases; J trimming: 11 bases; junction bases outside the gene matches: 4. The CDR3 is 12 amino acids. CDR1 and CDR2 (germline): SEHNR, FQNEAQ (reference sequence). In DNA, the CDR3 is TGTGCCAGCAGCGTCACAGGGGGCGCCCAGCATTTT. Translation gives CASSVTGGAQHF.

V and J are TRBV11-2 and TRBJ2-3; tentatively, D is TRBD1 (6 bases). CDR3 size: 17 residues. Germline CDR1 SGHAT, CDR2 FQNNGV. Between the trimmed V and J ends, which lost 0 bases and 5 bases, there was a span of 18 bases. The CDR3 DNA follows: TGTGCCAGCAGCTTAGATAGGGGGATTGGGGGCGAAGATACGCAGTATTTT. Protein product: CASSLDRGIGGEDTQYF.

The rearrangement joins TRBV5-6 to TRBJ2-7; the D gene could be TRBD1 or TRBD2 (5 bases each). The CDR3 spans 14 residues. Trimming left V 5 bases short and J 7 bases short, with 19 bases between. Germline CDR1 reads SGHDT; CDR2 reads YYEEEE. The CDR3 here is CASSYRDREREQYF. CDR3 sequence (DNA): TGTGCCAGCAGTTACCGGGACCGGGAACGGGAGCAGTACTTC.

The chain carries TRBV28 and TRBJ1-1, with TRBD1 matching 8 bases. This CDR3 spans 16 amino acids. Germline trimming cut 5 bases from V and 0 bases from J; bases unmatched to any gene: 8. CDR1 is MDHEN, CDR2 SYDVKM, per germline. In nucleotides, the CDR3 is TGTGCCAGCAGTCCCGACAGGGGACCGATGAACACTGAAGCTTTCTTT. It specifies CASSPDRGPMNTEAFF.